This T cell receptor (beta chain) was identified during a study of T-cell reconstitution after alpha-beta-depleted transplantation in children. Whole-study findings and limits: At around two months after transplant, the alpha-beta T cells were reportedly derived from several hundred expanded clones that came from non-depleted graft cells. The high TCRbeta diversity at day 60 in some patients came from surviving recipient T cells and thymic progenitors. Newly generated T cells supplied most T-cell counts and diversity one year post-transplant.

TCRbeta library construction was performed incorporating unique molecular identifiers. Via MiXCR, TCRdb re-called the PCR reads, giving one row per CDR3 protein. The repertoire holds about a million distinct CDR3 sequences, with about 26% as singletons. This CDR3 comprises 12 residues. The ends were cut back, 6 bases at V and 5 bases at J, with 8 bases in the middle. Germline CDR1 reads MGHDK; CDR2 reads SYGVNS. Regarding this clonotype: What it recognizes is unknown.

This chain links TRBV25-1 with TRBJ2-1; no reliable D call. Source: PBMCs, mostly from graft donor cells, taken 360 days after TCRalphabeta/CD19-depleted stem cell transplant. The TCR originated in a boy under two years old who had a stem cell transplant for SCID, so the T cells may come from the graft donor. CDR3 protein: CASRNINNEQFF. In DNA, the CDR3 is TGTGCCAGCAGGAACATTAACAATGAGCAGTTCTTC.